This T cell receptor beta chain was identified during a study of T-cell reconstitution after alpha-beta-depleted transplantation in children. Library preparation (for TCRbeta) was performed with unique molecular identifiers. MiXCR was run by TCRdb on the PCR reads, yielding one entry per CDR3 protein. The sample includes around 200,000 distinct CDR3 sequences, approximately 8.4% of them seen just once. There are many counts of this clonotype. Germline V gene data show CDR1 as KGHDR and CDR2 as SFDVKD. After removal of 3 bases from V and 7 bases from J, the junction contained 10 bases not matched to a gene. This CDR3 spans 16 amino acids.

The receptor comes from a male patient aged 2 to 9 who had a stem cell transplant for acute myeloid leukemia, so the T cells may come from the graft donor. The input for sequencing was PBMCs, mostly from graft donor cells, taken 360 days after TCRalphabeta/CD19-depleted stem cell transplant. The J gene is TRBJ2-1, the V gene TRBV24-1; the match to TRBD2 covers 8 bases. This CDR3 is CATSDTGTSAINEQFF. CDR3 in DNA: TGTGCCACCAGTGATACCGGGACTAGTGCTATAAATGAGCAGTTCTTC.